The clone carrying this T cell receptor beta chain was counted at least ten times. The entry originates in a study of shared clonotypes between healthy human individuals. The table came from immunoSEQ multiplex PCR; TCRdb's copy has only in-frame clones and leaves some out. The table shows 1.6 million or so clones, with 98% to 99% occurring only once. Sequencing was performed on naive CD4+ T cells sorted from blood. Regarding subset: CD45RA+ positively selected. The receptor comes from a man aged 30 to 39 in good health.

For the CDR3, the DNA is TGTGCCAGCAGCGTAACGATGGGGAATGAGCAGTTCTTC. This translates into CASSVTMGNEQFF. The genes are TRBV7-8 and TRBJ2-1; D gene ambiguous. From germline, CDR1 is SGHVS and CDR2 FQNEAQ. V was cut by 5 bases and J by 7 bases, with 12 bases left in between. The CDR3 has 13 amino acids.